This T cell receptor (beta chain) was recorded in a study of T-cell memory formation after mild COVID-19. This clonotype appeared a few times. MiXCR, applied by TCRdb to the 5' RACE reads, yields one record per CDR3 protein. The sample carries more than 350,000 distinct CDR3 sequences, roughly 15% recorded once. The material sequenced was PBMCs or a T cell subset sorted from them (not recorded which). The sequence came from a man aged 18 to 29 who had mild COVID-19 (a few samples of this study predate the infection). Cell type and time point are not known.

The DNA of the CDR3 is TGTGCCAGCAGCATAGGACTAGCCCTGTCTAATACGCAGTATTTT. The encoded protein is CASSIGLALSNTQYF. This chain links TRBV7-6 with TRBJ2-3; 8 bases agree with TRBD2. The CDR3 contains 15 residues. Germline values: CDR1 SGHVS, CDR2 FNYEAQ. The ends lost 5 bases at V and 7 bases at J; junction bases unmatched: 11. The full variable domain, rest sourced from reference TRBV7-6 and TRBJ2-3, is GAGVSQSPRYKVTKRGQDVALRCDPISGHVSLYWYRQALGQGPEFLTYFNYEAQQDKSGLPNDRFSAERPEGSISTLTIQRTEQRDSAMYRCASSIGLALSNTQYFGPGTRLTVL.